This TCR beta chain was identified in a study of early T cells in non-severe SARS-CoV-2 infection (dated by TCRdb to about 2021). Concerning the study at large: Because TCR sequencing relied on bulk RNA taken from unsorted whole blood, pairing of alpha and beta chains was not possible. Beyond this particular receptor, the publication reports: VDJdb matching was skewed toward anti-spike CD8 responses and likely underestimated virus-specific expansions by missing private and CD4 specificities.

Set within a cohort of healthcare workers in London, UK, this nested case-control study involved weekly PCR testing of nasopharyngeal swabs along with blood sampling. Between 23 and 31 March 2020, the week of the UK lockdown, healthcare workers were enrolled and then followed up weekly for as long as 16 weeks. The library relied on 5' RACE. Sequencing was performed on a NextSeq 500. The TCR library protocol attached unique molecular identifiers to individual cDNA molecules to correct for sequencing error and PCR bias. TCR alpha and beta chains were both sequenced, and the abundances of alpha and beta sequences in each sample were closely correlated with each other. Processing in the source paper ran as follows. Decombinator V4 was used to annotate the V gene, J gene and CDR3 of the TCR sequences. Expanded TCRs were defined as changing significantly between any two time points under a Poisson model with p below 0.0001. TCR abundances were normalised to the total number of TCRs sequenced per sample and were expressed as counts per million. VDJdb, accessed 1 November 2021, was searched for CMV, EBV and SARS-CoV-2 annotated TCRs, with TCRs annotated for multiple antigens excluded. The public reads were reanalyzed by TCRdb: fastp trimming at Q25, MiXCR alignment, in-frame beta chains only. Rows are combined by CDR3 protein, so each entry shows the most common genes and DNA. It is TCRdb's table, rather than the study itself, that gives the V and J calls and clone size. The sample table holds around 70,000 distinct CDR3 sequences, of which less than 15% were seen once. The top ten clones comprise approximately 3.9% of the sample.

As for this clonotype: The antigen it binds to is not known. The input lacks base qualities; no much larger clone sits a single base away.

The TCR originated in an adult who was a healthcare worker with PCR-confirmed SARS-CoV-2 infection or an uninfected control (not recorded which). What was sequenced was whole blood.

The nucleotides are TGTGCCAGCAGCCAAGATCGGGCTAGCGGGAGCACAGATACGCAGTATTTT. Translated, it gives CASSQDRASGSTDTQYF. The rearrangement combines TRBV4-2 with TRBJ2-3; 8 central nucleotides agree with TRBD2. CDR1 and CDR2 are read off the germline V gene as LGHNA and YNFKEQ. For this chain, trimming is 0 bases at the V end and 0 bases at the J end, and the number of junction bases without a gene match is 5. From the cysteine through the phenylalanine, the CDR3 covers 17 amino acids. Left in the record is the CDR3 DNA by itself, 51 bases read in frame from the first base.